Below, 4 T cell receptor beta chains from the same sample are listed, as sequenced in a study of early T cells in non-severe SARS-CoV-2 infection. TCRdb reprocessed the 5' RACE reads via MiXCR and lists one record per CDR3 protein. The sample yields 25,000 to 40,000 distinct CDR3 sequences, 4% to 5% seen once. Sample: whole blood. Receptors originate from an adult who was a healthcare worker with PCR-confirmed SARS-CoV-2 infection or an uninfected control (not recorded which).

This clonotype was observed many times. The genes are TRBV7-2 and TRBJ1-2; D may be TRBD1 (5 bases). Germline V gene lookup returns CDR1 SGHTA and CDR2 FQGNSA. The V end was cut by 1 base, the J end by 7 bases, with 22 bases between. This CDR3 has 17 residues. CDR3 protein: CASSLGNNRFPRSGYTF. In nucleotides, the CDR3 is TGTGCCAGCAGCTTAGGGAACAACAGGTTTCCTCGGTCTGGCTACACCTTC.

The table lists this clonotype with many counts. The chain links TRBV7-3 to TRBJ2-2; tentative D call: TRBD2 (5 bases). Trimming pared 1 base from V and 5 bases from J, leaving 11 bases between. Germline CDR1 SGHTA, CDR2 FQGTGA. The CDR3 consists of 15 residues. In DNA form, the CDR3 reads TGTGCCAGCAGCTTAAGGAGCCCGGGAACCGGGGAGCTGTTTTTT. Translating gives CASSLRSPGTGELFF.

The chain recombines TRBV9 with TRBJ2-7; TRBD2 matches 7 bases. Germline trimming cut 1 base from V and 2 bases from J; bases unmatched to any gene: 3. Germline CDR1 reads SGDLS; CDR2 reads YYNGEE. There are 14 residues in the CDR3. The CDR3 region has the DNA TGTGCCAGCAGCGTACAGGGAGGGACCTACGAGCAGTACTTC. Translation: CASSVQGGTYEQYF.

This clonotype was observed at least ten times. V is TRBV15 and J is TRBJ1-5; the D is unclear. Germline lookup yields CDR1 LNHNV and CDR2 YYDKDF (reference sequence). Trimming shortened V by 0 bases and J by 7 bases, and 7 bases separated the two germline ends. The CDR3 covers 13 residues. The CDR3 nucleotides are TGTGCCACCAGCAGAGATCCCTACCAGCCCCAGCATTTT. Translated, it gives CATSRDPYQPQHF.